These 32 T cell receptor beta chains were sequenced from one sample in a study of regulatory T cells in long-lasting Graves disease. Stated time point: newly diagnosed GD, antithyroid drugs for less than 3 months. RNA extracted from PBMCs served as the sequencing template. Assembly of TCR beta libraries relied on iRepertoire HTBI primers together with Arm-PCR of CDR3 regions. TCRdb re-analysed the multiplex PCR reads in MiXCR, keeping a single row per CDR3 protein. The sample records 420,000 or so distinct CDR3 sequences, roughly 15% being singletons. This same sample was also part of a study on T cells in Graves' hyperthyroidism and ophthalmopathy.

Sequenced here: peripheral blood mononuclear cells (PBMCs), sampled at new diagnosis, from a patient treated with antithyroid drugs. Receptors were obtained from a young woman with Graves disease.

V gene TRBV18 combines with J gene TRBJ2-5, with no clear D. Per germline, CDR1 KGHSH and CDR2 LQKENI. CDR3 length equals 13 residues. The ends were cut back, 3 bases at V and 3 bases at J, with 8 bases in the middle. For the CDR3, the DNA is TGTGCCAGCTCACCGGAGTTAGAAGAGACCCAGTACTTC. The encoded protein is CASSPELEETQYF.

The V gene is TRBV7-2, the J gene TRBJ2-7; the D gene is possibly TRBD2 (6 bases). V dropped 1 base and J dropped 5 bases, with 18 bases sitting between them. The germline gives CDR1 SGHTA, CDR2 FQGNSA. This CDR3 has 16 residues. The DNA for the CDR3 is TGTGCCAGCAGCTTAGAACCTCTAGCGAGGTTGGACGAGCAGTACTTC. Amino acids: CASSLEPLARLDEQYF.

This clonotype was seen a few times. This sequence joins TRBV11-2 and TRBJ2-1; 8 nucleotides agree with TRBD2. CDR1 and CDR2 from the germline V gene are SGHAT and FQNNGV. CDR3 length: 15 amino acids. V lost 1 base and J lost 9; bases outside the gene matches: 8. The CDR3 is CASSLVAGGVLEQFF. Written as DNA, the CDR3 is TGTGCCAGCAGCTTAGTGGCGGGAGGTGTTCTTGAGCAGTTCTTC.

The sample holds a few counts of this clonotype. The CDR3, as DNA: TGTGCCAGCAGTTACTCACCGACAGGAACCTACGAGCAGTACTTC. It encodes CASSYSPTGTYEQYF. The J gene is TRBJ2-7, the V gene TRBV6-5, with a weak D call TRBD1 (6 bases). The CDR3 consists of 15 residues. V lost 0 bases and J 2 bases, leaving 11 bases between the germline ends. Germline CDR1 is MNHEY and CDR2 is SVGAGI.

This chain uses TRBV4-1 with TRBJ2-1; 12 bases line up with TRBD2. The V segment lost 4 bases and the J segment 9 bases; nucleotides outside the gene matches: 7. Germline V gene lookup returns CDR1 MGHRA and CDR2 YSYEKL. This CDR3 region has 15 residues. The DNA for the CDR3 is TGCGCCAGCAGCCTTCGGACTAGCGGGACCGTTGAGCAGTTCTTC. It yields the protein CASSLRTSGTVEQFF.

The chain recombines TRBV5-1 with TRBJ1-1; 7 bases fit TRBD1. There are 16 residues in the CDR3. The trim removed 0 bases at V and 0 bases at J, leaving 5 bases unmatched. Germline V lookup: CDR1 SGHRS, CDR2 YFSETQ. In nucleotides, the CDR3 is TGCGCCAGCAGCTTGGCCGCAGGGGGTATGAACACTGAAGCTTTCTTT. Encoded protein: CASSLAAGGMNTEAFF.

This clonotype was recorded at least ten times. The chain employs TRBV7-3 and TRBJ2-4; TRBD2 matches at 8 bases. Germline CDR1 is SGHTA and CDR2 is FQGTGA. The CDR3 totals 18 residues. The J segment lost 1 base and the V segment lost 5 bases, leaving 13 bases of the junction unmatched. This CDR3 reads CASSDSAGVPSAKNIQYF. CDR3 in DNA: TGTGCCAGCAGCGACTCAGCGGGAGTGCCTTCGGCCAAAAACATTCAGTACTTC.

Only a few counts were recorded for this clonotype. This chain connects TRBV7-2 to TRBJ1-2, with TRBD1 matching 9 bases. The CDR3 runs to 13 residues. The V and J ends lost 4 bases and 8 bases, in that order; junction bases with no gene match: 5. The germline gives CDR1 SGHTA, CDR2 FQGNSA. The CDR3 loop reads CASSYRDREGYTF. CDR3 nucleotides: TGTGCCAGCAGCTACCGGGACAGGGAGGGCTACACCTTC.

In its sample, this clonotype was seen many times. This sequence joins TRBV12-3 or TRBV12-4 and TRBJ2-1, with 12 bases identical to TRBD2. V lost 2 bases, J lost 2 bases, and 7 bases stayed unmatched. The CDR3 sequence is 18 residues long. The CDR3 DNA sequence: TGTGCCAGCAGTTTAAGACTAGCGGGAGTAGGGACCTACAATGAGCAGTTCTTC. Its translation: CASSLRLAGVGTYNEQFF.

J is TRBJ2-1 and V is TRBV29-1; D may be TRBD1 (6 bases). This CDR3 contains 13 residues. The germline V gene has CDR1 SQVTM and CDR2 ANQGSEA. Trimming took off 1 base at V and 4 bases at J, with 8 bases between the two ends. The DNA for the CDR3 is TGCAGCGTTGAAGGGACAGAATACAATGAGCAGTTCTTC. Protein product: CSVEGTEYNEQFF.

This rearrangement joins TRBV7-2 to TRBJ2-3; no definite D call. The DNA end lines up better with TRBJ2-5; the J call may be wrong. The CDR3 has 13 amino acids. Germline V gives CDR1 SGHTA, CDR2 FQGNSA. The CDR3 here is CASRRDLGETQYF. CDR3 nucleotide sequence: TGTGCCAGCAGGCGCGATCTGGGAGAGACCCAGTACTTC.

Only a few counts were recorded for this clonotype. The chain couples TRBV11-2 to TRBJ2-4; D possibly corresponds to TRBD2 (5 bases). Germline V gene sequence: CDR1 SGHAT, CDR2 FQNNGV. This CDR3 spans 15 amino acids. V lost 1 base and J lost 2, with 9 bases in between. This CDR3 reads CASSLVGGPKNIQYF. The CDR3 nucleotides are TGTGCCAGCAGCTTAGTAGGCGGGCCCAAAAACATTCAGTACTTC.

The table lists this clonotype with many counts. The V call is TRBV6-5, the J call TRBJ2-3; the match to TRBD2 covers 13 bases. The CDR3 contains 16 residues. V lost 4 bases, J lost 7 bases, and 8 bases stayed unmatched. CDR1 and CDR2 (germline): MNHEY, SVGAGI. The DNA of the CDR3 is TGTGCCAGCAGTTCCCCGACTAGCGGGAGGAGTTATACGCAGTATTTT. This gives the protein CASSSPTSGRSYTQYF.

The sample holds many counts of this clonotype. V usage is TRBV30 and J usage is TRBJ2-7, with TRBD2 identical over 7 bases. The germline CDR1 and CDR2 sequences are GTSNPN and SVGIG (reference sequence). The junction had 3 bases not matched to a gene; V was cut back by 4 bases and J by 3 bases. This CDR3 has 12 residues. DNA of the CDR3: TGTGCCTGGAATTCGGGGGGCTACGAGCAGTACTTC. This gives the protein CAWNSGGYEQYF.

This clonotype came up many times. V gene TRBV7-2 combines with J gene TRBJ2-1; 8 bases map to TRBD2. The ends lost 0 bases at V and 5 bases at J; junction bases unmatched: 12. This CDR3 has 18 amino acids. Germline V CDR1 and CDR2: SGHTA, FQGNSA. This chain's CDR3 is CASSLALGSDSGDNEQFF. The CDR3, as DNA: TGTGCCAGCAGCTTAGCGCTCGGGAGTGATAGCGGGGACAATGAGCAGTTCTTC.

As to this clonotype: At one boundary the junction diverges from the germline segment, which might be a read error. This rearrangement joins TRBV29-1 to TRBJ1-5, with a possible D match to TRBD1 (6 bases). Germline values: CDR1 SQVTM, CDR2 ANQGSEA. CDR3 length: 14 residues. CDR3 DNA sequence: TGCAGCGTAATCGGACAGTTTAGCAATCAGCCCCAGCGTTTT. Protein product: CSVIGQFSNQPQRF.

This clonotype was detected only once. The chain carries TRBV6-1 and TRBJ1-5, with a tentative D call TRBD1 (6 bases). V lost 6 bases and J lost 5, with 26 bases in between. This CDR3 contains 18 residues. Germline V gene data show CDR1 as MNHNS and CDR2 as SASEGT. This CDR3 is CASRGTSPPLTLDQPQHF. DNA for the CDR3: TGTGCCAGCAGAGGGACATCCCCCCCACTGACTCTCGATCAGCCCCAGCATTTT.

This clonotype has just a few counts. The chain couples TRBV27 to TRBJ2-7; 8 bases agree with TRBD2. The CDR3 runs 14 residues. The V gene's germline CDR1 is MNHEY and CDR2 SMNVEV (reference sequence). The trim removed 7 bases at V and 2 bases at J, leaving 7 bases unmatched. This chain's CDR3 is CASTKLAEPYEQYF. In DNA form, the CDR3 reads TGTGCCAGCACCAAACTAGCGGAGCCCTACGAGCAGTACTTC.

A few counts support this clonotype. Just one base apart from a much larger clone, this may be a read error. The chain combines TRBV18 with TRBJ1-2; D is ambiguous. This CDR3 region has 14 residues. Germline V CDR1 and CDR2: KGHSH, LQKENI. CDR3 region: CASSPLDINYGYSF. The CDR3 coding sequence is TGTGCCAGCTCACCACTGGATATTAACTATGGCTACTCCTTC.

In this sample, this clonotype turned up many times. The gene calls are TRBV6-2 or TRBV6-3 and TRBJ2-1; D is unresolved. The germline V and J ends were trimmed by 6 bases and 2 bases, with 11 bases remaining between them. Germline lookup yields CDR1 MNHEY and CDR2 SVGEGT. This CDR3 region has 14 residues. This CDR3 is CASRVRLPYNEQFF. Here the CDR3 DNA reads TGTGCCAGCAGGGTTAGGCTACCCTACAATGAGCAGTTCTTC.

Many counts were recorded for this clonotype. The V call is TRBV6-5, the J call TRBJ1-1, with D possibly TRBD1 on 6 matching bases. V was pared by 2 bases and J by 4 bases, with 17 bases between. Germline V lookup: CDR1 MNHEY, CDR2 SVGAGI. The CDR3 loop spans 16 amino acids. The CDR3 nucleotides are TGTGCCAGCAGTTACACCGGGACAATAATTGGCACTGAAGCTTTCTTT. Translating it yields CASSYTGTIIGTEAFF.

The V and J genes are TRBV4-3 and TRBJ2-6, with 7 bases that match TRBD1. The germline CDR1 and CDR2 sequences are LGHNA and YSLEER. The V gene end was trimmed by 0 bases and the J gene end by 3 bases; junction bases not matched to a gene: 8. This CDR3 has 18 residues. DNA of the CDR3: TGCGCCAGCAGCCAAGAGAGACAGGGAACGGTTGGGGCCAACGTCCTGACTTTC. It codes for CASSQERQGTVGANVLTF.

The gene calls are TRBV27 and TRBJ1-1; D is ambiguous. The germline V gene has CDR1 MNHEY and CDR2 SMNVEV (reference sequence). Trimming shortened V by 5 bases and J by 0 bases, and 13 bases separated the two germline ends. The CDR3 is 15 amino acids. For the CDR3, the DNA is TGTGCCAGCAGTGGAAAACAGCCTATGAACACTGAAGCTTTCTTT. Amino acids: CASSGKQPMNTEAFF.

This clonotype appeared many times. This sequence joins TRBV20-1 and TRBJ1-2; D is possibly TRBD1 (5 bases). Germline V gene lookup returns CDR1 DFQATT and CDR2 SNEGSKA (reference sequence). V shed 0 bases and J shed 7 bases, with 15 bases lying between them. The CDR3 totals 14 residues. CDR3 sequence reads: CSARDRVRALGYTF. The CDR3 DNA follows: TGCAGTGCTAGAGATCGGGTCAGGGCTCTTGGCTACACCTTC.

The table lists this clonotype with many counts. This sequence joins TRBV27 and TRBJ2-3, with D tentatively TRBD2 (6 bases). Per germline, CDR1 MNHEY and CDR2 SMNVEV (reference sequence). The V end lost 6 bases, the J end lost 6 bases, and 25 bases lay between the germline ends. The CDR3 covers 17 residues. This chain's CDR3 is CASRGRRGGISGDTQYF. The DNA for the CDR3 is TGTGCCAGCAGGGGAAGGAGGGGCGGGATCTCAGGGGATACGCAGTATTTT.

This clonotype came up many times. A junction boundary mismatches the germline segment, possibly from a read error. CDR3 protein: CTSSQGGTEAFF. The CDR3 coding sequence is TGTACCAGCAGCCAGGGAGGGACTGAAGCTTTCTTT. V is TRBV3-1 and J is TRBJ1-1; maybe TRBD1 (5 bases). From germline, CDR1 is LGHDT and CDR2 YNNKEL (reference sequence). This CDR3 comprises 12 residues.

The chain employs TRBV30 and TRBJ2-5; TRBD2 agrees at 11 bases. The V gene's germline CDR1 is GTSNPN and CDR2 SVGIG (reference sequence). This CDR3 is 16 amino acids long. Trimming removed 1 base from V and 3 bases from J; junction bases left unmatched: 7. This chain's CDR3 is CAWSAGTSGVEETQYF. For the CDR3, the DNA is TGTGCCTGGAGTGCTGGGACTAGCGGCGTTGAAGAGACCCAGTACTTC.

This clonotype has a count of ten or more. V and J are TRBV27 and TRBJ2-1, with D unresolved. The CDR3 extends over 14 amino acids. V lost 2 bases, J lost 5 bases, and 10 bases lay in between. Germline CDR1 MNHEY, CDR2 SMNVEV (reference sequence). CDR3 region: CASSLVLLNNEQFF. The CDR3 nucleotides read TGTGCCAGCAGTTTAGTGCTCTTAAACAATGAGCAGTTCTTC.

This clonotype was counted between two and nine times. The rearrangement links TRBV20-1 to TRBJ2-7; 7 nucleotides agree with TRBD1. The CDR3 is made up of 13 amino acids. V was pared by 4 bases and J by 2 bases, with 5 bases of the junction left unmatched. Germline V CDR1 and CDR2: DFQATT, SNEGSKA (reference sequence). CDR3 region: CSATLTGTYEQYF. In nucleotides, the CDR3 is TGCAGTGCTACGTTGACAGGGACCTACGAGCAGTACTTC.

This chain uses TRBV11-3 with TRBJ1-1; no firm D call. The CDR3 length is 15 residues. CDR1 SGHNT and CDR2 YENEEA come from the germline V gene. V was pared by 5 bases and J by 0 bases, with 13 bases between. The chain's CDR3 is CASSTDEGLNTEAFF. The CDR3 region has the DNA TGTGCCAGCAGCACCGACGAGGGATTGAACACTGAAGCTTTCTTT.

The table lists this clonotype with many counts. J is TRBJ2-1 and V is TRBV5-1, with a possible D match to TRBD1 (5 bases). V was clipped by 2 bases and J by 9 bases, with 6 bases between them. From germline, CDR1 is SGHRS and CDR2 YFSETQ. The CDR3 is 11 amino acids. The CDR3: CASSLGVEQFF. The CDR3 coding sequence is TGCGCCAGCAGCTTAGGGGTTGAGCAGTTCTTC.

At least ten counts were recorded for this clonotype. This sequence joins TRBV2 and TRBJ1-6; D perhaps matches TRBD1 (5 bases). Germline V gene sequence: CDR1 SNHLY, CDR2 FYNNEI. The ends were cut back, 4 bases at V and 2 bases at J, with 9 bases in the middle. The CDR3 is 15 amino acids. The CDR3 is CASSARTTYNSPLHF. The CDR3 bases are TGTGCCAGCAGTGCCAGGACAACCTATAATTCACCCCTCCACTTT.